What follows is one TCR beta chain and its context. The data originate from a study of cytomegalovirus exposure and HLA in healthy donors. PCR employed 60 Vbeta and 13 Jbeta primers. Measured with immunoSEQ multiplex PCR; TCRdb has only the in-frame clones, and not every one. The table lists more than 110,000 clones, under 80% of them singletons, with approximately 8.3% in the top ten. The CDR3 runs 13 residues. Germline CDR1 reads GTSNPN; CDR2 reads SVGIG (reference sequence). V was clipped by 0 bases and J by 0 bases, with 6 bases between them. It was healthy bone marrow donors who served as donors. This chain uses TRBV30 with TRBJ2-7, with D maybe TRBD2 (5 bases). The sequenced sample was PBMCs. This TCR was recovered from a woman between 45 and 60 years old in good health and CMV-seropositive. CDR3 residues: CAWSVGSSYEQYF. For the CDR3, the DNA is TGTGCCTGGAGTGTAGGGAGCTCCTACGAGCAGTACTTC.